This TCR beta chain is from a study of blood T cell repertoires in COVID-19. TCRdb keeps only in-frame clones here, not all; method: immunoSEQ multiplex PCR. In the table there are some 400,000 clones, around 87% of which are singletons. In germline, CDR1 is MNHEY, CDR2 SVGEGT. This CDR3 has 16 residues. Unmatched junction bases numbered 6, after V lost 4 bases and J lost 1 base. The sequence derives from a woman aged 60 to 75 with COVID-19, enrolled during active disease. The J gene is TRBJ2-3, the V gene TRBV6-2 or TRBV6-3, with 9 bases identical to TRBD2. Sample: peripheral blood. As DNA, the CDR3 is TGTGCCAGCAGTTCCGGTTTAGCGGGGGGCACAGATACGCAGTATTTT. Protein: CASSSGLAGGTDTQYF.